The 5 T cell receptor beta chains in this list originate from one sample, sequenced in a study of beta chain features in type 1 diabetes. General study findings and limits: Type 1 diabetes patients had TCRB CDR3s that were shorter (moderately but significantly so) in all four CD4+ subsets.

No cognate antigen is known for these TCRs. The study reverse transcribed the entire isolated RNA, so it sequenced expressed TCRB transcripts. Only in-frame clones appear in the TCRdb table, and some are missing; sequencing was by immunoSEQ multiplex PCR. The sample includes over 600,000 clones, roughly 12% seen only once; the top ten take around 0.12%. The specimen sequenced was naive CD4+ T cells from blood. Receptor source: a man aged 25-45 years with type 1 diabetes.

This clone was detected only a few times. The chain carries TRBV7-2 and TRBJ2-7, with D perhaps matching TRBD2 (5 bases). V dropped 3 bases and J dropped 3 bases, with 15 bases sitting between them. Germline V lookup: CDR1 SGHTA, CDR2 FQGNSA. The CDR3 runs 15 residues. CDR3 nucleotides: TGTGCCAGCAGCTTCGGAGGAACTCGCAGCTACGAGCAGTACTTC. It is translated as CASSFGGTRSYEQYF.

This clone has at least ten counts. V and J are TRBV29-1 and TRBJ2-2, with D possibly matching TRBD2 (7 bases). Trimming stripped 0 bases from V and 2 bases from J, with 16 bases between. The CDR3 totals 17 residues. Germline CDR1 and CDR2: SQVTM and ANQGSEA. The CDR3 loop is CSVEDRGRGRNTGELFF. DNA for the CDR3: TGCAGCGTTGAAGATAGGGGGAGGGGCCGTAACACCGGGGAGCTGTTTTTT.

In its sample, this clone was seen once. This chain links TRBV5-1 with TRBJ2-7, with TRBD2 matching 7 bases. J lost 0 bases, V lost 4 bases, and 7 bases had no gene match. This CDR3 is 15 amino acids long. Germline CDR1 is SGHRS and CDR2 is YFSETQ. CDR3 protein: CASSPSGVHSYEQYF. The DNA for the CDR3 is TGCGCCAGCAGCCCAAGCGGGGTCCACTCCTACGAGCAGTACTTC.

This clone appeared a few times. The V and J genes are TRBV9 and TRBJ2-3, with unresolved D. CDR1 is SGDLS, CDR2 YYNGEE, per germline. V lost 2 bases, J lost 4 bases, and 11 bases lay in between. The CDR3 is 14 amino acids. CDR3 nucleotide sequence: TGTGCCAGCAGCGTCGCGGCTATGGCAGATACGCAGTATTTT. Its protein product is CASSVAAMADTQYF.

In its sample, this clone was seen a few times. This chain uses TRBV9 with TRBJ2-5; D ambiguous. Between the trimmed V and J ends, which lost 1 base and 2 bases, there was a span of 12 bases. This CDR3 is 15 amino acids long. Germline V CDR1 and CDR2: SGDLS, YYNGEE. The CDR3 coding sequence is TGTGCCAGCAGCGTATCCAAGGAGAGTCAAGAGACCCAGTACTTC. Protein: CASSVSKESQETQYF.